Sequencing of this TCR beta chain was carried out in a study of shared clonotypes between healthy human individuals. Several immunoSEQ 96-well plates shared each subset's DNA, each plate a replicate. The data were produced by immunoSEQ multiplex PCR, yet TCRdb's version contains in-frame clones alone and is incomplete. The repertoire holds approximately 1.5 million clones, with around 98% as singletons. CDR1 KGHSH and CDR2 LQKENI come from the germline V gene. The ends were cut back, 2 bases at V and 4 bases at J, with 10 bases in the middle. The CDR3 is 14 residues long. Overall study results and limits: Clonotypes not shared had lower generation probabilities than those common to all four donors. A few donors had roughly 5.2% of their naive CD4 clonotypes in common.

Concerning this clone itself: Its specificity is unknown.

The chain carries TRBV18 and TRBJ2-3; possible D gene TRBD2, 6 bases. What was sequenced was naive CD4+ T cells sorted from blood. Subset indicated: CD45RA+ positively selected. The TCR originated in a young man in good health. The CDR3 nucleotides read TGTGCCAGCTCACCATCCGGGGGTGCAGATACGCAGTATTTT. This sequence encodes CASSPSGGADTQYF. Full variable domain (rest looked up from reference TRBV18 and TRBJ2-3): NAGVMQNPRHLVRRRGQEARLRCSPMKGHSHVYWYRQLPEEGLKFMVYLQKENIIDESGMPKERFSAEFPKEGPSILRIQQVVRGDSAAYFCASSPSGGADTQYFGPGTRLTVL.